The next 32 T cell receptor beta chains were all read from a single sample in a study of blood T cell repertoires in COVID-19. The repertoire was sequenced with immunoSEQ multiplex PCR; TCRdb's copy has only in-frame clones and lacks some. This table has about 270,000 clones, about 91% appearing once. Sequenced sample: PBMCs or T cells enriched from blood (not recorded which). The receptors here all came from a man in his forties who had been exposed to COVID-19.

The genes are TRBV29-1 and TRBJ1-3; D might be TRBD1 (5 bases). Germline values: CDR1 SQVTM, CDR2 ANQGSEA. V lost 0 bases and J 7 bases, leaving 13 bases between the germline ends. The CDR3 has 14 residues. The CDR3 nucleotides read TGCAGCGTTGAAGATCCCAGGGCGGCGAACACCATATATTTT. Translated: CSVEDPRAANTIYF.

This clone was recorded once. CDR3 loop: CASSQGATEAFF. The CDR3 nucleotides read TGTGCCAGCAGCCAGGGGGCAACTGAAGCTTTCTTT. V usage is TRBV6-5 and J usage is TRBJ1-1; 8 bases map to TRBD1. Germline V gene data show CDR1 as MNHEY and CDR2 as SVGAGI. V lost 6 bases, J lost 5 bases, and 2 bases stayed unmatched. The CDR3 runs to 12 residues.

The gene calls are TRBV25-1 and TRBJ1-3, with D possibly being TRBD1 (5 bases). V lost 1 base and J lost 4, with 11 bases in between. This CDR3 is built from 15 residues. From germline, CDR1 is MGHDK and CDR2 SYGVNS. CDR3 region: CASSESQGLGNTIYF. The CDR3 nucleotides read TGTGCCAGCAGTGAATCGCAGGGTCTCGGAAACACCATATATTTT.

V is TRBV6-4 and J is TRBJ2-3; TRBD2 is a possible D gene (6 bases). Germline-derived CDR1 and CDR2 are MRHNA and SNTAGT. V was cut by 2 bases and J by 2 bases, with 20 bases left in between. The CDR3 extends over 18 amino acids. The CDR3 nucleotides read TGTGCCAGCAGTGACCCGGATCGGGAGACCTTAGTCACAGATACGCAGTATTTT. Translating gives CASSDPDRETLVTDTQYF.

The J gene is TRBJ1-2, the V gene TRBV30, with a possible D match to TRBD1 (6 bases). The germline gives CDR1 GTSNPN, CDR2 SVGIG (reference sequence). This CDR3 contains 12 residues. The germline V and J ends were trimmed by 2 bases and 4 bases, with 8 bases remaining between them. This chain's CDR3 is CAWSRDTYGYTF. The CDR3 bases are TGTGCCTGGAGTCGGGACACCTATGGCTACACCTTC.

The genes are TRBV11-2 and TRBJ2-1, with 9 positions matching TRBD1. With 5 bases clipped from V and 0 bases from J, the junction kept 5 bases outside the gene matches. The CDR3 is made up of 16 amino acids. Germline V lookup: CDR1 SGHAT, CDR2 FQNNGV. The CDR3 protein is CASSTHRGRSYNEQFF. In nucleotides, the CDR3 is TGTGCCAGCAGCACTCACAGGGGGCGCTCCTACAATGAGCAGTTCTTC.

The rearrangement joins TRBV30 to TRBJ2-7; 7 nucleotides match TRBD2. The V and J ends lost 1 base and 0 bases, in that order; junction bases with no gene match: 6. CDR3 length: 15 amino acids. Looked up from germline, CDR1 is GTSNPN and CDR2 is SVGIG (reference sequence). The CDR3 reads CAWSELRESSYEQYF. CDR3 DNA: TGTGCCTGGAGTGAATTGCGGGAGAGCTCCTACGAGCAGTACTTC.

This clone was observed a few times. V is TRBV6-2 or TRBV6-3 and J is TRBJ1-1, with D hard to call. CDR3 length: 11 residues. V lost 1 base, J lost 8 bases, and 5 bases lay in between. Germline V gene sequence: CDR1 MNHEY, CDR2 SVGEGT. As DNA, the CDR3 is TGTGCCAGCAGTTACTTTACAGAAGCTTTCTTT. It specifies CASSYFTEAFF.

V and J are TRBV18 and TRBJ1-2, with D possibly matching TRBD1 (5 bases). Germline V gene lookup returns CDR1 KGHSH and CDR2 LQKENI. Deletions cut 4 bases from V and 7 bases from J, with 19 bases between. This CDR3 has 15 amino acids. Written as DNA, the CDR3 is TGTGCCAGCTCACTTCTAGCGGGGGAAGGGAGTGGCTACACCTTC. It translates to CASSLLAGEGSGYTF.

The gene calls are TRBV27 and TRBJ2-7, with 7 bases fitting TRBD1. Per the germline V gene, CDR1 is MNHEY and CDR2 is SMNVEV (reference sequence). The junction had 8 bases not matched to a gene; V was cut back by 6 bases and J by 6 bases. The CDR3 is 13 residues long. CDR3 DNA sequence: TGTGCCAGCAGGGGACACGCAGGGGGCGAGCAGTACTTC. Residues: CASRGHAGGEQYF.

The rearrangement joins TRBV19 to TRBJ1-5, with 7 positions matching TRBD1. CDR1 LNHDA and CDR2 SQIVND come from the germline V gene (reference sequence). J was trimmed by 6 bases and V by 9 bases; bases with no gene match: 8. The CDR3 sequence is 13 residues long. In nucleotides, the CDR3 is TGTGCCAGCACAGGGGTTGGGGTTCAGCCCCAGCATTTT. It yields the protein CASTGVGVQPQHF.

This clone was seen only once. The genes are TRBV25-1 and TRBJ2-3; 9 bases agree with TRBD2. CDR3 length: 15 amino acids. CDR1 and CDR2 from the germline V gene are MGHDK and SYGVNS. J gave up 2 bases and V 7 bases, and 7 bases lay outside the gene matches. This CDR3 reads CASKALAGPTDTQYF. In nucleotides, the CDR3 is TGTGCCAGCAAGGCCCTAGCGGGACCCACAGATACGCAGTATTTT. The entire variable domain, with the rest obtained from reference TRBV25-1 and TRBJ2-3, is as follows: EADIYQTPRYLVIGTGKKITLECSQTMGHDKMYWYQQDPGMELHLIHYSYGVNSTEKGDLSSESTVSRIRTEHFPLTLESARPSHTSQYLCASKALAGPTDTQYFGPGTRLTVL.

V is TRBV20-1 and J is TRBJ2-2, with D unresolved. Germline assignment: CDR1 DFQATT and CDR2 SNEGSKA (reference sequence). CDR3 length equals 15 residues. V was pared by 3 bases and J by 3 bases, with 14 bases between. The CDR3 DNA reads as TGCAGTGCTAGTAGTCGCCTAGAGTACACCGGGGAGCTGTTTTTT. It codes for CSASSRLEYTGELFF.

In DNA, the CDR3 is TGTGCCAGCAGTTACTCGGCACAGAACGAGCAGTACTTC. Its translation is CASSYSAQNEQYF. This chain links TRBV6-5 with TRBJ2-7; D unresolved. Looked up from germline, CDR1 is MNHEY and CDR2 is SVGAGI. Between the trimmed V and J ends, which lost 0 bases and 5 bases, there was a span of 8 bases. CDR3 length equals 13 residues.

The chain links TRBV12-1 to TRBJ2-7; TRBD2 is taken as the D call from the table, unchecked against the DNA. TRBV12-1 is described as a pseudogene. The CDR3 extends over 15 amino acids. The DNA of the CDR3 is TGTGCCAGCAGGGGGAAGGAGGGAAAGTACTACGAGCAGTACTTC. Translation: CASRGKEGKYYEQYF.

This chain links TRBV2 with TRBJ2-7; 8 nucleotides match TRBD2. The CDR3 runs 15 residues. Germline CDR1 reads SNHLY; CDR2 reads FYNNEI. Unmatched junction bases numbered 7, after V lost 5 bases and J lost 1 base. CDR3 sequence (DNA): TGTGCCAGCAGTACCGGGACTAGATTTTCCTACGAGCAGTACTTC. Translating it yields CASSTGTRFSYEQYF.

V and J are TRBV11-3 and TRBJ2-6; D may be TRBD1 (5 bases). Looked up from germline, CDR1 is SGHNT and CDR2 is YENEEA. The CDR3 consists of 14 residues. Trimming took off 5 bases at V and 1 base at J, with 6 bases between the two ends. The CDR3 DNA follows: TGTGCCAGCAGCCAGGGATCTGGGGCCAACGTCCTGACTTTC. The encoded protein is CASSQGSGANVLTF.

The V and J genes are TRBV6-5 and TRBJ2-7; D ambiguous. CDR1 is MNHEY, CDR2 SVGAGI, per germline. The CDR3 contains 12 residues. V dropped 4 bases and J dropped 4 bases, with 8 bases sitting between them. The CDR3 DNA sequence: TGTGCCAGCAGTTCCCCAGGTTACGAGCAGTACTTC. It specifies CASSSPGYEQYF.

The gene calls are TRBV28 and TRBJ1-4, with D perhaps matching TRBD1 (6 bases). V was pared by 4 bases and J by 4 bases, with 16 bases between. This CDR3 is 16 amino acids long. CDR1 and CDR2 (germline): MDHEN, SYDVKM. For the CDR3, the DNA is TGTGCCAGCAGTTGGCAGTCGGGACAAATTAATGAAAAACTGTTTTTT. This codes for CASSWQSGQINEKLFF. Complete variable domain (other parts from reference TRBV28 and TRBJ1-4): DVKVTQSSRYLVKRTGEKVFLECVQDMDHENMFWYRQDPGLGLRLIYFSYDVKMKEKGDIPEGYSVSREKKERFSLILESASTNQTSMYLCASSWQSGQINEKLFFGSGTQLSVL.

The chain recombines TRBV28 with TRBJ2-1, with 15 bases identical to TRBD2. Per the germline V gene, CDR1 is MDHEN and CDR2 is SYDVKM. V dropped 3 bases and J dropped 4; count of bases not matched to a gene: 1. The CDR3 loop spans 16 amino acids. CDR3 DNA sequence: TGTGCCAGCAGTTTGGGGACTAGCGGGGGGTACAATGAGCAGTTCTTC. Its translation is CASSLGTSGGYNEQFF.

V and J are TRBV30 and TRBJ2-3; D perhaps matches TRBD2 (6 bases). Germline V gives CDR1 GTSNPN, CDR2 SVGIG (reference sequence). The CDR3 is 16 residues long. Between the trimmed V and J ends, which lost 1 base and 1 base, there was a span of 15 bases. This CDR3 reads CAWSGEVRGGTDTQYF. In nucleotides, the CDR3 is TGTGCCTGGAGTGGTGAAGTGCGGGGCGGCACAGATACGCAGTATTTT.

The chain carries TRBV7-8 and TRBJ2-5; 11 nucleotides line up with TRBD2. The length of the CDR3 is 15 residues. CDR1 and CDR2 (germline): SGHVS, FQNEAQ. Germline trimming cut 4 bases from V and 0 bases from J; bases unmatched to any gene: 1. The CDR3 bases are TGTGCCAGCAGCTCGGGACTAGCGGACCAAGAGACCCAGTACTTC. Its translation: CASSSGLADQETQYF.

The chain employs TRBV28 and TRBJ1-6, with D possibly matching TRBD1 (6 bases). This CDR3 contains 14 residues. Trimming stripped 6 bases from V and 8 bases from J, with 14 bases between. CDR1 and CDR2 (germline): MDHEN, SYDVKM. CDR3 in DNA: TGTGCCAGCAGCACCGGGGGGGCGTATTCACCCCTCCACTTT. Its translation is CASSTGGAYSPLHF.

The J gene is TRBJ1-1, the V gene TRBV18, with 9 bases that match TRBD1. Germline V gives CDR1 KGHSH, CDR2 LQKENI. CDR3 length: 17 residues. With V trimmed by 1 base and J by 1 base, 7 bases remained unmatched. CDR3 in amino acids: CASSPRVPGQGNTEAFF. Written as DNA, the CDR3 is TGTGCCAGCTCACCACGAGTCCCGGGACAGGGGAACACTGAAGCTTTCTTT.

For the CDR3, the DNA is TGTGCCACCAGTGGACAGGGGGAAGCCTATGGCTACACCTTC. As protein: CATSGQGEAYGYTF. The V call is TRBV24-1, the J call TRBJ1-2; 9 bases agree with TRBD1. V was pared by 5 bases and J by 4 bases, with 4 bases of the junction left unmatched. Germline V gene sequence: CDR1 KGHDR, CDR2 SFDVKD. CDR3 size: 14 residues.

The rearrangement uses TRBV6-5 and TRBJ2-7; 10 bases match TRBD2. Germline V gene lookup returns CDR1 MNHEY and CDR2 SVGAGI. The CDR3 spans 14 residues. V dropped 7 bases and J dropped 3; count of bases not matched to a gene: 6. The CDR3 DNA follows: TGTGCCAGCATTTTCGGGACTAGCGTCTACGAGCAGTACTTC. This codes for CASIFGTSVYEQYF.

The DNA of the CDR3 is TGTGCCAGCAGTGGGACAGGGGGCACTGAAGCTTTCTTT. It codes for CASSGTGGTEAFF. The chain recombines TRBV28 with TRBJ1-1, with 11 bases that match TRBD1. The CDR3 is 13 residues long. V dropped 5 bases and J dropped 4; count of bases not matched to a gene: 0. Per germline, CDR1 MDHEN and CDR2 SYDVKM.

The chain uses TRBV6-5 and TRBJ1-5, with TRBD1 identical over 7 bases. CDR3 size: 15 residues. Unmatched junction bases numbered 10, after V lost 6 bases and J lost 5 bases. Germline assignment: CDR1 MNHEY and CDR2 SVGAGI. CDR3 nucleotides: TGTGCCAGCAGAGCTAGACAGGGAGGACATCAGCCCCAGCATTTT. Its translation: CASRARQGGHQPQHF.

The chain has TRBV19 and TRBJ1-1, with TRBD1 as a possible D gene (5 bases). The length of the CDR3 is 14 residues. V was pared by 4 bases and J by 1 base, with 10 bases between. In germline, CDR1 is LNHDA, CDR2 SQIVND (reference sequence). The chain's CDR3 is CASSTGFENTEAFF. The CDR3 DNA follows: TGTGCCAGTAGTACAGGGTTCGAGAACACTGAAGCTTTCTTT. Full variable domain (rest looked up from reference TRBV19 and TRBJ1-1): DGGITQSPKYLFRKEGQNVTLSCEQNLNHDAMYWYRQDPGQGLRLIYYSQIVNDFQKGDIAEGYSVSREKKESFPLTVTSAQKNPTAFYLCASSTGFENTEAFFGQGTRLTVV.

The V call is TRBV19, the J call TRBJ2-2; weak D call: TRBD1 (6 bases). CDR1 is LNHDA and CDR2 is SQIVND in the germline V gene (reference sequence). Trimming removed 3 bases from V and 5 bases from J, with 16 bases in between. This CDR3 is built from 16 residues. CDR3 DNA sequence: TGTGCCAGTAGTATTGGGGCAGGGGTGAAAACCGGGGAGCTGTTTTTT. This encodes CASSIGAGVKTGELFF.

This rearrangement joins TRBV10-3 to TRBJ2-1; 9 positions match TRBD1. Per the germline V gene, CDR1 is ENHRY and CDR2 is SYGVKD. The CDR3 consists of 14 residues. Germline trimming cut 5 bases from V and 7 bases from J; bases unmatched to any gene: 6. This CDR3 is CAISRQGVTNEQFF. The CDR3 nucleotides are TGTGCCATCAGTAGACAGGGGGTAACGAATGAGCAGTTCTTC.

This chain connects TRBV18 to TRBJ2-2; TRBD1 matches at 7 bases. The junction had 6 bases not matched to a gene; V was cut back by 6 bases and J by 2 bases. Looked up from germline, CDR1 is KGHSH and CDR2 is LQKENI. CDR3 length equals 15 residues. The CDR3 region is CASSFNRGNTGELFF. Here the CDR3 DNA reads TGTGCCAGCTCGTTCAACAGGGGAAACACCGGGGAGCTGTTTTTT.